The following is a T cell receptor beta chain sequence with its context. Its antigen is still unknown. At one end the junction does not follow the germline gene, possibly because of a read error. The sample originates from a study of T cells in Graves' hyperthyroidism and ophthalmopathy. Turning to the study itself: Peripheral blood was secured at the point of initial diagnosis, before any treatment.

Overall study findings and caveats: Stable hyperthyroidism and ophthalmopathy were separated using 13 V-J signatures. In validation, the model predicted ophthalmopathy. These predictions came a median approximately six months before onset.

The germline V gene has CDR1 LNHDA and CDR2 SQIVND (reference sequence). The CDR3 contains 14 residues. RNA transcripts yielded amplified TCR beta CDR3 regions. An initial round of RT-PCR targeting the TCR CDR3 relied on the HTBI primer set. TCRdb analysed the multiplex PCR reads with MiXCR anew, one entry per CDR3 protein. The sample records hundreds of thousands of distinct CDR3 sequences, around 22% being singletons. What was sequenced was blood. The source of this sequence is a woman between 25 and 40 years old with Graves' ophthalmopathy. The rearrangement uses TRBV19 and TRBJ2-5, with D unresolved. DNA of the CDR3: TGTGCCAGTAGTATAGATGTCGGCCAAGAAACCCAGTACTTC. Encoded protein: CASSIDVGQETQYF. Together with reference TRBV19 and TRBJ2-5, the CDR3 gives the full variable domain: DGGITQSPKYLFRKEGQNVTLSCEQNLNHDAMYWYRQDPGQGLRLIYYSQIVNDFQKGDIAEGYSVSREKKESFPLTVTSAQKNPTAFYLCASSIDVGQETQYFGPGTRLLVL.